These 13 T cell receptor beta chains originate from one sample sequenced in a study of OX40 agonist ivuxolimab in advanced cancers. Profiled with immunoSEQ multiplex PCR; TCRdb holds only in-frame clones, not every one. The table records tens of thousands of clones, around 88% of them present only once. The source material was CD4+ or CD8+ T cells sorted from blood, sampled in a trial of the OX40 agonist ivuxolimab. The receptors originated from an adult with an advanced solid tumor such as melanoma, head and neck, liver or kidney cancer.

This rearrangement joins TRBV18 to TRBJ2-1; D perhaps matches TRBD2 (6 bases). The CDR3 extends over 17 amino acids. Trimming took off 3 bases at V and 1 base at J, with 16 bases between the two ends. Per the germline V gene, CDR1 is KGHSH and CDR2 is LQKENI. DNA for the CDR3: TGTGCCAGCTCACCCCAAGGGATCAGCGGGTCCTACAATGAGCAGTTCTTC. This gives the protein CASSPQGISGSYNEQFF.

The chain carries TRBV14 and TRBJ2-4; 7 nucleotides agree with TRBD1. The V segment lost 5 bases and the J segment 0 bases; nucleotides outside the gene matches: 7. Germline CDR1 is SGHDN and CDR2 is FVKESK. The CDR3 is 16 residues long. The CDR3 coding sequence is TGTGCCAGCAGCTTAAACAGGGGCTTAGCCAAAAACATTCAGTACTTC. The encoded protein is CASSLNRGLAKNIQYF.

The rearrangement joins TRBV9 to TRBJ2-2; D remains ambiguous. Trimming pared 4 bases from V and 9 bases from J, leaving 13 bases between. Germline lookup yields CDR1 SGDLS and CDR2 YYNGEE. There are 13 residues in the CDR3. The CDR3 is CASSTDLTWELFF. The CDR3 DNA is TGTGCCAGCAGCACCGACTTGACATGGGAGCTGTTTTTT.

The chain employs TRBV27 and TRBJ2-3; possible D gene TRBD1, 6 bases. Trimming took 8 bases from V and 0 from J, leaving 15 bases between them. This CDR3 has 15 residues. The germline gives CDR1 MNHEY, CDR2 SMNVEV (reference sequence). The CDR3 region is CASLPGTTSTDTQYF. The CDR3 DNA follows: TGTGCCAGCCTACCCGGGACAACCAGCACAGATACGCAGTATTTT.

This sequence joins TRBV10-1 and TRBJ2-7; D not certain. V shed 2 bases and J shed 2 bases, with 7 bases lying between them. Germline V lookup: CDR1 WNHNN, CDR2 SYGVQD (reference sequence). The CDR3 consists of 13 residues. DNA for the CDR3: TGCGCCAGCAGTGAGGGGTACGCCTACGAGCAGTACTTC. Amino acids: CASSEGYAYEQYF.

J is TRBJ2-1 and V is TRBV5-1; 11 bases are shared with TRBD2. This CDR3 region has 17 residues. The J segment lost 2 bases and the V segment lost 0 bases, leaving 4 bases of the junction unmatched. Germline V gene sequence: CDR1 SGHRS, CDR2 YFSETQ. The CDR3 coding sequence is TGCGCCAGCAGCTTGGCCCGACTAGCGGGACCCTACAATGAGCAGTTCTTC. This codes for CASSLARLAGPYNEQFF.

This sequence joins TRBV7-9 and TRBJ1-3; D gene ambiguous. Germline loops: CDR1 SEHNR, CDR2 FQNEAQ (reference sequence). The CDR3 extends over 17 amino acids. Trimming cost V 5 bases and J 0 bases, with 17 bases left between them. DNA for the CDR3: TGTGCCAGCAGCCGACCCTCCAGGTCGAGCTCTGGAAACACCATATATTTT. Its protein product is CASSRPSRSSSGNTIYF.

This clone was counted a few times. The gene calls are TRBV28 and TRBJ2-2; TRBD1 matches 9 bases. The CDR3 consists of 15 residues. Germline assignment: CDR1 MDHEN and CDR2 SYDVKM. With V trimmed by 2 bases and J by 6 bases, 4 bases remained unmatched. The CDR3 DNA sequence: TGTGCCAGCAGTTTACCGGGACAGGGTTCCGGGGAGCTGTTTTTT. Translation: CASSLPGQGSGELFF.

J is TRBJ2-2 and V is TRBV6-4, with TRBD2 as a possible D gene (6 bases). Trimming left V 0 bases short and J 3 bases short, with 11 bases between. CDR1 is MRHNA, CDR2 SNTAGT, per germline. CDR3 length equals 16 residues. CDR3 DNA: TGTGCCAGCAGTGACTCGATTAGCGGCCACACCGGGGAGCTGTTTTTT. Translation: CASSDSISGHTGELFF.

The V and J genes are TRBV2 and TRBJ1-5, with 9 bases identical to TRBD1. The CDR3 runs 15 residues. The V gene's germline CDR1 is SNHLY and CDR2 FYNNEI. J gave up 4 bases and V 3 bases, and 4 bases lay outside the gene matches. CDR3 sequence reads: CASSEDRGWNQPQHF. The CDR3 bases are TGTGCCAGCAGTGAGGACAGGGGTTGGAATCAGCCCCAGCATTTT.

This clone was found once. DNA of the CDR3: TGTGCCAGCACCGTTGGAGTTAACACCGGGGAGCTGTTTTTT. Encoded protein: CASTVGVNTGELFF. The gene calls are TRBV7-8 and TRBJ2-2, with no clear D. In germline, CDR1 is SGHVS, CDR2 FQNEAQ. The CDR3 length is 14 residues. V was clipped by 7 bases and J by 2 bases, with 11 bases between them. The full variable domain, in which reference TRBV7-8 and TRBJ2-2 provide the parts outside the CDR3, is GAGVSQSPRYKVAKRGQDVALRCDPISGHVSLFWYQQALGQGPEFLTYFQNEAQLDKSGLPSDRFFAERPEGSVSTLKIQRTQQEDSAVYLCASTVGVNTGELFFGEGSRLTVL.

The chain links TRBV12-5 to TRBJ1-2, with unresolved D. From germline, CDR1 is LGHNT and CDR2 FRNRAP. The length of the CDR3 is 13 residues. The V gene lost 4 bases and the J gene lost 8 bases, with 14 bases spanning the gap. The chain's CDR3 is CASGSPSVRGYTF. CDR3 DNA: TGTGCTAGTGGTTCCCCCTCAGTTAGGGGCTACACCTTC.

This clone was counted a single time. V is TRBV7-9 and J is TRBJ2-1; the match to TRBD2 covers 10 bases. The ends lost 5 bases at V and 5 bases at J; junction bases unmatched: 6. CDR1 and CDR2 from the germline V gene are SEHNR and FQNEAQ (reference sequence). CDR3 length equals 15 residues. Here the CDR3 reads CASSPPLAGDNEQFF. CDR3 coding DNA: TGTGCCAGCAGCCCACCCCTAGCGGGAGACAATGAGCAGTTCTTC.